The 7 T cell receptor beta chains in this list originate from one sample, sequenced in a study of blood T cell repertoires in COVID-19. Sequenced by immunoSEQ multiplex PCR; TCRdb stores in-frame clones only, minus some. The table shows a few hundred thousand clones, with 86% occurring only once. Material: peripheral blood. The receptors here all came from a woman aged 45-65 years with acute or convalescent COVID-19.

The chain uses TRBV5-1 and TRBJ2-2; 8 nucleotides line up with TRBD2. J gave up 4 bases and V 4 bases, and 15 bases lay outside the gene matches. This CDR3 region has 18 residues. Germline V lookup: CDR1 SGHRS, CDR2 YFSETQ. CDR3 nucleotides: TGCGCCAGCAGCCCACCCAGGACTAGCACGAGGGGCACCGGGGAGCTGTTTTTT. It specifies CASSPPRTSTRGTGELFF.

Only a few counts were recorded for this clone. The chain carries TRBV18 and TRBJ1-3; the D gene is possibly TRBD1 (5 bases). Trimming removed 3 bases at V and 2 bases at J, with 14 bases between. The CDR3 length is 16 residues. Germline V gene data show CDR1 as KGHSH and CDR2 as LQKENI. In nucleotides, the CDR3 is TGTGCCAGCTCACCGACTCAGGGTAGAGCTGGAAACACCATATATTTT. Protein product: CASSPTQGRAGNTIYF. The full variable domain, completed using reference TRBV18 and TRBJ1-3, is NAGVMQNPRHLVRRRGQEARLRCSPMKGHSHVYWYRQLPEEGLKFMVYLQKENIIDESGMPKERFSAEFPKEGPSILRIQQVVRGDSAAYFCASSPTQGRAGNTIYFGEGSWLTVV.

The V call is TRBV5-8, the J call TRBJ2-3; D is possibly TRBD2 (6 bases). Trimming pared 5 bases from V and 0 bases from J, leaving 13 bases between. Germline V gene sequence: CDR1 SGHTS, CDR2 YDEGEE. This CDR3 is 15 amino acids long. CDR3 in amino acids: CASRMWGVSTDTQYF. The DNA of the CDR3 is TGTGCCAGCAGGATGTGGGGGGTTAGCACAGATACGCAGTATTTT.

This clone has more than one count but fewer than ten. The chain uses TRBV5-1 and TRBJ2-3; D remains unclear. CDR1 SGHRS and CDR2 YFSETQ come from the germline V gene. The CDR3 covers 12 residues. V was clipped by 6 bases and J by 6 bases, with 11 bases between them. The CDR3 is CASTDREDTQYF. The CDR3 DNA reads as TGCGCCAGCACCGATCGAGAGGATACGCAGTATTTT.

This chain links TRBV2 with TRBJ1-1; 10 nucleotides line up with TRBD1. Germline-derived CDR1 and CDR2 are SNHLY and FYNNEI. J was trimmed by 4 bases and V by 6 bases; bases with no gene match: 11. The CDR3 spans 16 residues. Here the CDR3 reads CASRVGLRQGATEAFF. CDR3 nucleotides: TGTGCCAGCAGAGTGGGTCTACGACAGGGGGCCACTGAAGCTTTCTTT.

V usage is TRBV24-1 and J usage is TRBJ2-1, with D possibly being TRBD1 (7 bases). The V end lost 4 bases, the J end lost 11 bases, and 23 bases lay between the germline ends. Germline assignment: CDR1 KGHDR and CDR2 SFDVKD. The CDR3 has 16 amino acids. The DNA for the CDR3 is TGTGCCACCAGTGACCCCGGAGGGGGACAGCGGGCCAAGCAGTTCTTC. This gives the protein CATSDPGGGQRAKQFF.

The chain is built from TRBV30 and TRBJ2-2, with 10 positions matching TRBD2. Germline V CDR1 and CDR2: GTSNPN, SVGIG (reference sequence). The CDR3 length is 14 residues. V lost 7 bases and J lost 6; bases outside the gene matches: 8. This CDR3 reads CAYRRLAGAGELFF. Here the CDR3 DNA reads TGTGCCTATCGCCGGCTAGCGGGAGCCGGGGAGCTGTTTTTT.